This T cell receptor (beta chain) stems from a study of beta chain features in type 1 diabetes. Study in general: Sorted cells from all samples, numbering about 99,000,000, were examined.

Regarding this clone: What it recognizes is unknown.

As every portion of the isolated RNA was reverse transcribed, the sequencing read expressed TCRB transcripts. Profiled with immunoSEQ multiplex PCR; TCRdb holds only in-frame clones, not every one. The data contain 310,000 or so clones, over 7% of them seen just once; the ten biggest clones take up roughly 0.99%. It was one heparinised blood draw, averaging around 120 mL, that each donor gave. Sorted CD4+ subsets: naive, central memory, regulatory, stem cell-like memory (CD45RO/CCR7/CD25/CD127/CD95/CD27 panel). Each of the sorted populations had a purity greater than 95%. General study findings and limits: In all four CD4+ subsets, TCRB CDR3 length was significantly, moderately reduced in type 1 diabetes.

The CDR3 consists of 12 residues. Germline CDR1 reads SGHTA; CDR2 reads FQGNSA. V was clipped by 6 bases and J by 8 bases, with 11 bases between them. The clonotype was recovered from a man aged 25-45 years with type 1 diabetes. This chain uses TRBV7-2 with TRBJ2-1, with D unresolved. Material for sequencing was central memory CD4+ T cells from blood. CDR3 in amino acids: CASSHRSDEQFF. The CDR3 DNA is TGTGCCAGCAGTCATAGGTCGGATGAGCAGTTCTTC.